The 21 T cell receptor beta chains presented below share a single source sample, sequenced in a study of CD8 T cells in ankylosing spondylitis. Overall study findings and caveats: Characteristic of ankylosing spondylitis blood, it appeared, was a TCR beta motif comprising several highly homologous variants.

The antigens for these receptors are not known. MiXCR was run by TCRdb on the 5' RACE reads, yielding one entry per CDR3 protein. In the table there are just under 550,000 distinct CDR3 sequences, roughly 13% of which are singletons. Source material: blood, either unsorted or a sorted T cell fraction (not recorded which). All receptors come from a male donor with ankylosing spondylitis.

The sample holds a few counts of this clonotype. V usage is TRBV27 and J usage is TRBJ2-4; 12 bases line up with TRBD2. CDR1 MNHEY and CDR2 SMNVEV come from the germline V gene (reference sequence). The CDR3 contains 19 residues. The V gene end was trimmed by 5 bases and the J gene end by 3 bases; junction bases not matched to a gene: 14. CDR3 protein: CASSPETSGRSFYKNIQYF. The DNA for the CDR3 is TGTGCCAGCAGTCCTGAGACTAGCGGGAGATCATTTTACAAAAACATTCAGTACTTC.

This clonotype was observed a few times. The chain carries TRBV19 and TRBJ2-1; the D gene is possibly TRBD2 (7 bases). Trimming cost V 7 bases and J 3 bases, with 16 bases left between them. Looked up from germline, CDR1 is LNHDA and CDR2 is SQIVND (reference sequence). This CDR3 is 15 amino acids long. The CDR3 loop is CASNLGGTLYNEQFF. As DNA, the CDR3 is TGTGCCAGTAACCTGGGGGGGACACTCTACAATGAGCAGTTCTTC.

This chain connects TRBV11-2 to TRBJ2-1, with TRBD1 matching 8 bases. Trimming at V came to 5 bases and at J to 7 bases, leaving 4 bases not matched to a gene. Germline V gives CDR1 SGHAT, CDR2 FQNNGV. The CDR3 consists of 13 residues. For the CDR3, the DNA is TGTGCCAGCAGCCCGCGGACAGGGAATGAGCAGTTCTTC. Its translation: CASSPRTGNEQFF. The whole variable domain, filled in from reference TRBV11-2 and TRBJ2-1, reads EAGVAQSPRYKIIEKRQSVAFWCNPISGHATLYWYQQILGQGPKLLIQFQNNGVVDDSQLPKDRFSAERLKGVDSTLKIQPAKLEDSAVYLCASSPRTGNEQFFGPGTRLTVL.

The CDR3 region is CASSYHGRNSPLHF. The CDR3 region has the DNA TGTGCCAGCAGTTACCACGGACGGAATTCACCCCTCCACTTT. The rearrangement links TRBV6-5 to TRBJ1-6; D call uncertain. CDR3 length: 14 residues. Germline-derived CDR1 and CDR2 are MNHEY and SVGAGI. Trimming stripped 2 bases from V and 7 bases from J, with 9 bases between.

The V gene is TRBV29-1, the J gene TRBJ2-4; D ambiguous. The CDR3 covers 12 residues. CDR1 is SQVTM, CDR2 ANQGSEA, per germline. Trimming cost V 3 bases and J 6 bases, with 9 bases left between them. The CDR3 sequence: CSVEFVRNIQYF. As DNA, the CDR3 is TGCAGCGTTGAGTTCGTGAGAAACATTCAGTACTTC.

The chain links TRBV12-5 to TRBJ1-4; possibly TRBD1 for D (6 bases). The CDR3 spans 14 residues. Looked up from germline, CDR1 is LGHNT and CDR2 is FRNRAP. Deletions cut 6 bases from V and 2 bases from J, with 10 bases between. In nucleotides, the CDR3 is TGTGCTAGTGGCCCGGGACATACTAATGAAAAACTGTTTTTT. As protein: CASGPGHTNEKLFF.

The rearrangement uses TRBV6-1 and TRBJ1-6; 8 positions match TRBD1. V was pared by 10 bases and J by 6 bases, with 11 bases of the junction left unmatched. This CDR3 has 15 residues. Germline V gene lookup returns CDR1 MNHNS and CDR2 SASEGT. The CDR3 DNA is TGTGCCACAAGCGGCCGGACAGGGACTAATTCACCCCTCCACTTT. Its translation: CATSGRTGTNSPLHF.

The chain has TRBV5-5 and TRBJ1-6, with 9 bases fitting TRBD1. The germline V gene encodes CDR1 SGHKS and CDR2 YYEKEE (reference sequence). This CDR3 region has 15 residues. J was trimmed by 9 bases and V by 0 bases; bases with no gene match: 4. Here the CDR3 DNA reads TGTGCCAGCAGCTTGGGGACAGGGGTCAGTTCACCCCTCCACTTT. This codes for CASSLGTGVSSPLHF.

In this sample, this clonotype turned up a few times. The rearrangement uses TRBV2 and TRBJ2-7; D possibly uses TRBD1 or TRBD2 (5 bases each). CDR1 and CDR2 (germline): SNHLY, FYNNEI. The CDR3 totals 13 residues. The germline V and J ends were trimmed by 8 bases and 4 bases, with 15 bases remaining between them. CDR3 sequence: CASRGRVRYEQYV. DNA for the CDR3: TGTGCCAGCCGGGGCCGGGTCAGATACGAGCAGTACGTC.

V is TRBV20-1 and J is TRBJ2-1, with TRBD2 as a possible D gene (6 bases). The ends were cut back, 5 bases at V and 5 bases at J, with 13 bases in the middle. Germline CDR1 and CDR2: DFQATT and SNEGSKA (reference sequence). The CDR3 runs to 13 residues. This CDR3 reads CSALRDGNNEQFF. The DNA of the CDR3 is TGCAGTGCTTTGCGGGATGGAAACAATGAGCAGTTCTTC.

This clonotype has a handful of counts. The genes are TRBV6-2 or TRBV6-3 and TRBJ2-7; D possibly corresponds to TRBD1 (6 bases). Per germline, CDR1 MNHEY and CDR2 SVGEGT. The CDR3 contains 12 residues. Trimming removed 8 bases from V and 5 bases from J, with 13 bases in between. CDR3 protein: CASGDNRDEQYF. CDR3 nucleotide sequence: TGTGCCAGCGGAGATAACAGGGACGAGCAGTACTTC.

A few counts support this clonotype. This rearrangement joins TRBV10-3 to TRBJ2-5, with D possibly being TRBD1 or TRBD2 (6 bases each). The CDR3 has 15 amino acids. Trimming cost V 4 bases and J 1 base, with 13 bases left between them. In germline, CDR1 is ENHRY, CDR2 SYGVKD. CDR3 amino acids: CAISVSGEVQETQYF. The CDR3 nucleotides are TGTGCCATCAGTGTCTCAGGGGAGGTCCAAGAGACCCAGTACTTC.

This clonotype was seen a handful of times. This chain joins TRBV11-2 and TRBJ2-1; 10 bases map to TRBD2. There are 14 residues in the CDR3. Germline values: CDR1 SGHAT, CDR2 FQNNGV. With 5 bases clipped from V and 6 bases from J, the junction kept 4 bases outside the gene matches. CDR3 amino acids: CASSQSGRANEQFF. The CDR3 nucleotides read TGTGCCAGCAGCCAGAGCGGGAGGGCCAATGAGCAGTTCTTC.

This clonotype showed up many times. The V gene is TRBV5-1, the J gene TRBJ2-1; a weak D match, TRBD2 (6 bases). V was shortened by 3 bases and J by 0 bases, with 10 bases between the two germline ends. CDR1 is SGHRS and CDR2 is YFSETQ in the germline V gene. There are 15 residues in the CDR3. CDR3 sequence: CASSSRLDSYNEQFF. The CDR3 DNA is TGCGCCAGCAGCTCAAGACTAGACTCCTACAATGAGCAGTTCTTC.

This clonotype was detected only a few times. V gene TRBV3-1 combines with J gene TRBJ2-6; D call uncertain. The CDR3 length is 14 residues. Between the trimmed V and J ends, which lost 4 bases and 3 bases, there was a span of 7 bases. Germline V gene data show CDR1 as LGHDT and CDR2 as YNNKEL (reference sequence). The CDR3 DNA follows: TGTGCCAGCAGCCCGGTCCTTGGGGCCAACGTCCTGACTTTC. It is translated as CASSPVLGANVLTF. The full variable domain, with the rest looked up from reference TRBV3-1 and TRBJ2-6, is DTAVSQTPKYLVTQMGNDKSIKCEQNLGHDTMYWYKQDSKKFLKIMFSYNNKELIINETVPNRFSPKSPDKAHLNLHINSLELGDSAVYFCASSPVLGANVLTFGAGSRLTVL.

This clonotype has only one observation. The rearrangement links TRBV6-5 to TRBJ2-3, with a possible D match to TRBD1 (5 bases). This CDR3 comprises 15 residues. CDR1 and CDR2 from the germline V gene are MNHEY and SVGAGI. V lost 0 bases and J lost 4, with 11 bases in between. The DNA of the CDR3 is TGTGCCAGCAGTTACTCTGGGGCCCGGGCAGATACGCAGTATTTT. This encodes CASSYSGARADTQYF.

This clonotype showed up just a few times. Compared with germline, one end of the junction differs, possibly owing to a read error. J is TRBJ2-5 and V is TRBV2, with D perhaps TRBD1 or TRBD2 (6 bases each). The germline V gene encodes CDR1 SNHLY and CDR2 FYNNEI. The CDR3 is 12 amino acids. The DNA of the CDR3 is TGTGCCAGCAGCGAAGGGGGGAAGACCCAGTACTTC. Translating gives CASSEGGKTQYF.

This clonotype was detected only a few times. The V gene is TRBV20-1, the J gene TRBJ2-1; the D gene is possibly TRBD2 (6 bases). Germline V gene data show CDR1 as DFQATT and CDR2 as SNEGSKA (reference sequence). V was pared by 5 bases and J by 5 bases, with 22 bases between. There are 16 residues in the CDR3. The DNA of the CDR3 is TGCAGTGCTCCTCGAAATACCGGGGGACTTCACAATGAGCAGTTCTTC. It translates to CSAPRNTGGLHNEQFF.

This sequence joins TRBV9 and TRBJ2-1; D not resolved. V lost 0 bases and J 3 bases, leaving 7 bases between the germline ends. The CDR3 is 14 amino acids. In germline, CDR1 is SGDLS, CDR2 YYNGEE. The CDR3 spells CASSVGNDYNEQFF. The CDR3 DNA reads as TGTGCCAGCAGCGTAGGTAACGACTACAATGAGCAGTTCTTC.

This clonotype was seen ten or more times. This chain links TRBV3-1 with TRBJ2-3; a weak D match, TRBD2 (5 bases). CDR3 length: 14 amino acids. Per germline, CDR1 LGHDT and CDR2 YNNKEL (reference sequence). V lost 1 base and J 10 bases, leaving 15 bases between the germline ends. The CDR3 spells CASSQVNVGEAQYF. The CDR3 nucleotides are TGTGCCAGCAGCCAAGTTAATGTGGGAGAGGCGCAGTATTTT.

The V and J genes are TRBV12-3 or TRBV12-4 and TRBJ2-3; TRBD2 matches at 14 bases. The CDR3 is made up of 18 amino acids. Unmatched junction bases numbered 8, after V lost 2 bases and J lost 4 bases. DNA for the CDR3: TGTGCCAGCAGTTTACTTTACGGACTAGCGGGAGGTGCAGATACGCAGTATTTT. Amino acids: CASSLLYGLAGGADTQYF.